Listed below are T cell receptor beta chains from one sample, sequenced in a study of brain T cells in children with intractable seizures. The data were produced by immunoSEQ multiplex PCR, yet TCRdb's version contains in-frame clones alone and is incomplete. The sample lists around 340,000 clones; over 90% were seen once. The specimen comprised peripheral blood, sampled 4 to 6 months after surgery. These receptor sequences come from a boy under two years old with tuberous sclerosis and intractable seizures. The CDR3 runs from the conserved cysteine through the conserved F or W. The order of the fields is V gene, D gene, clone size, J gene, CDR3 DNA, CDR3 protein. D genes are given only for firm matches. The listing skips clone size in some rows; elsewhere it reads once, few, many or a size class.

TRBV7-8	-	-	TRBJ2-3	TGTGCCAGCAGCTTCGGAAGCACAGATACGCAGTATTTT	CASSFGSTDTQYF
TRBV7-9	TRBD2	-	TRBJ2-7	TGTGCCAGCAGCCAGATCGGACTAGCGGGAGCCTACGAGCAGTACTTC	CASSQIGLAGAYEQYF
TRBV6-6	-	-	TRBJ2-3	TGTGCCATCCAACTAGACACAGATACGCAGTATTTT	CAIQLDTDTQYF
TRBV9	-	-	TRBJ1-2	TGTGCCAGCAGATACCCATCGAGTGGCTACACCTTC	CASRYPSSGYTF
TRBV2	-	-	TRBJ1-2	TGTGCCAGCAGTGCACCAGCTAACTATGGCTACACCTTC	CASSAPANYGYTF
TRBV30	TRBD2	once	TRBJ2-1	TGTGCCTGGGGTAGCGGGGGCCCATACAATGAGCAGTTCTTC	CAWGSGGPYNEQFF
TRBV5-1	TRBD1	-	TRBJ2-3	TGCGCCAGCAGCAAAGACAGGGAAGGCACAGATACGCAGTATTTT	CASSKDREGTDTQYF
TRBV15	TRBD2	-	TRBJ2-7	TGTGCCACCAGCAGCGCGGGGGGCCTATATCCCTACGAGCAGTACTTC	CATSSAGGLYPYEQYF
TRBV5-6	-	-	TRBJ2-3	TGTGCCAGCAGCTCCCTCAGGGGGGGGAGGGATACGCAGTATTTT	CASSSLRGGRDTQYF
TRBV2	TRBD1	-	TRBJ2-7	TGTGCCAGCTCAGAGACAGGGGCGTCCTACGAGCAGTACTTC	CASSETGASYEQYF
TRBV6-5	TRBD1	-	TRBJ1-2	TGTGCCAGCAGAGGGGGTGCGGGACAGGGCTACACCTTC	CASRGGAGQGYTF
TRBV5-5	-	-	TRBJ1-5	TGTGCCAGCAGCTTGGTCCCGGACCAGCCCCAGCATTTT	CASSLVPDQPQHF
TRBV12-3/TRBV12-4	-	-	TRBJ1-1	TGTGCCAGCAGAGTACAGAGGAACACTGAAGCTTTCTTT	CASRVQRNTEAFF
TRBV28	TRBD1	-	TRBJ2-4	TGTGCCAGCAGCGAAAGGACAGGGGCGGGAAACATTCAGTACTTC	CASSERTGAGNIQYF
TRBV5-5	-	-	TRBJ2-1	TGTGCCAGCAGCTTAGCCAGGGTCGATGAGCAGTTCTTC	CASSLARVDEQFF
TRBV19	TRBD1	once	TRBJ1-2	TGTGCCAGTACCTCCGGGACAGGGTATGGCTACACCTTC	CASTSGTGYGYTF
TRBV4-1	TRBD2	-	TRBJ2-7	TGCGCCAGCAGCCAACTATTGATAGCGGGAGTCAGAGAGCAGTACTTC	CASSQLLIAGVREQYF
TRBV11-3	TRBD2	-	TRBJ2-3	TGTGCCAGCAGCTTAGATCGCGGACTAGCGGGAGGAACAAAAGGCACAGATACGCAGTATTTT	CASSLDRGLAGGTKGTDTQYF
TRBV9	TRBD1	-	TRBJ2-2	TGTGCCAGCAGCGAGTTTGGGACAGCCACCGGGGAGCTGTTTTTT	CASSEFGTATGELFF
TRBV19	TRBD1	-	TRBJ1-6	TGTGCCAGTAGTACGAGGACAGGGCGGAATTCACCCCTCCACTTT	CASSTRTGRNSPLHF
TRBV29-1	-	-	TRBJ2-1	TGCAGCGGGGCGGGCAATGAGCAGTTCTTC	CSGAGNEQFF
TRBV18	-	-	TRBJ2-7	TGTGCCAGCTCACCGGGCTCCTACGAGCAGTACTTC	CASSPGSYEQYF
TRBV18	-	-	TRBJ2-7	TGTGCCAGCTCACCAAACAGGGACGAGCAGTACTTC	CASSPNRDEQYF
TRBV9	TRBD2	-	TRBJ2-5	TGTGCCAGCAGCTCGCGACTAGCGGAAACCCATATCCAAGAGACCCAGTACTTC	CASSSRLAETHIQETQYF
TRBV5-1	-	-	TRBJ2-1	TGCGCCAGCAGCGGGACAATGGACAGATCGCCCGAAAAGCAGTTCTTC	CASSGTMDRSPEKQFF
TRBV2	-	-	TRBJ2-2	TGTGCCAGCAGTTCTAATATTATCGGGGAGCTGTTTTTT	CASSSNIIGELFF
TRBV13	-	-	TRBJ2-1	TGTGCCAGCAGCTTAGCCCCAGTGGACAATGAGCAGTTCTTC	CASSLAPVDNEQFF
TRBV4-2	-	-	TRBJ2-6	TGTGCCAGCAGCCAAGCCCTCGGCAGGGTACGGTCTGGGGCCAACGTCCTGACTTTC	CASSQALGRVRSGANVLTF
TRBV6-1	TRBD1	-	TRBJ2-5	TGTGCCAGCAGTGAAGGGGACAGTAAGACCCAGTACTTC	CASSEGDSKTQYF
TRBV7-2	-	-	TRBJ2-7	TGTGCCAGCAGCTTCGCCGGGACCGGATCCTACGAGCAGTACTTC	CASSFAGTGSYEQYF
TRBV9	-	-	TRBJ2-3	TGTGCCAGCAGCGCGAGGACGGGCCTGGAAGATACGCAGTATTTT	CASSARTGLEDTQYF
TRBV7-3	TRBD1	-	TRBJ1-1	TGTGCCAGCAGCTTACAGGGGGACACTGAAGCTTTCTTT	CASSLQGDTEAFF
TRBV10-3	-	-	TRBJ1-2	TGTGCCATCAGTGAGAGAGTTGCTAACTATGGCTACACCTTC	CAISERVANYGYTF
TRBV7-9	-	-	TRBJ1-4	TGTGCCAGCAGCTCCAACTTCGGGGTTGGAACTGAAAAACTGTTTTTT	CASSSNFGVGTEKLFF
TRBV25-1	TRBD1	-	TRBJ1-2	TGTGCCAGCAGTGAATCTTGGACAGGGGGATTGTACTATGGCTACACCTTC	CASSESWTGGLYYGYTF
TRBV2	-	-	TRBJ1-1	TGTGCCAGCAGTGATTTAGGGTGGGGCCCGAACACTGAAGCTTTCTTT	CASSDLGWGPNTEAFF
TRBV29-1	-	-	TRBJ2-1	TGCAGCGTTGATTACCAGACCTCCAATGAGCAGTTCTTC	CSVDYQTSNEQFF
TRBV4-2	TRBD2	-	TRBJ2-1	TGTGCCAGCAGCCAAGATTGGCCCCTGCCAGCTAGCGGGAGCTACAATGAGCAGTTCTTC	CASSQDWPLPASGSYNEQFF
TRBV27	-	many	TRBJ2-5	TGTGCCAGCATGAATGAGAGGAAGACCCAGTACTTC	CASMNERKTQYF
TRBV19	-	-	TRBJ2-3	TGTGCCAGTAACAGCGGGTACACAGATACGCAGTATTTT	CASNSGYTDTQYF
TRBV4-1	-	-	TRBJ1-6	TGCGCCAGCAGCCGACCGGGGCCGAATAATTCACCCCTCCACTTT	CASSRPGPNNSPLHF
TRBV6-4	-	-	TRBJ2-7	TGTGCCAGCAGTGACTCGCTCGCCCGGGGGAGCTCCTACGAGCAGTACTTC	CASSDSLARGSSYEQYF
TRBV6-2/TRBV6-3	-	-	TRBJ1-2	TGTGCCAGCAGTCTAAGCGTTTTCTATGGCTACACCTTC	CASSLSVFYGYTF
TRBV30	TRBD1	-	TRBJ1-4	TGTGCCTGGAGTAGGGACAGCGGTAATGAAAAACTGTTTTTT	CAWSRDSGNEKLFF
TRBV13	-	-	TRBJ2-1	TGTGCCAGCAGCAGAAGGGATCATGAGCAGTTCTTC	CASSRRDHEQFF
TRBV11-2	-	once	TRBJ2-7	TGTGCCAGCAGCGTCCGGTCCCATTACGAGCAGTACTTC	CASSVRSHYEQYF
TRBV11-2	-	-	TRBJ2-7	TGTGCCAGCAGCGCAGGGACGTGGGAGCAGTACTTC	CASSAGTWEQYF
TRBV10-3	-	-	TRBJ1-1	TGTGCCATCAGTGGACTGAACACTGAAGCTTTCTTT	CAISGLNTEAFF
TRBV7-9	TRBD2	-	TRBJ2-3	TGTGCCAGCACGGAAAGCGGGGGGCGAGATACGCAGTATTTT	CASTESGGRDTQYF
TRBV19	TRBD1	-	TRBJ2-4	TGTGCCAGTAGTCCTAAGACAGGGGTAGGGAGATTGGCCAAAAACATTCAGTACTTC	CASSPKTGVGRLAKNIQYF
TRBV2	-	-	TRBJ2-4	TGTGCCAGCACCCGGGGAGCCAAAAACATTCAGTACTTC	CASTRGAKNIQYF
TRBV7-9	TRBD1	-	TRBJ2-7	TGTGCCAGCAGCTTGAACAGGGGTCACGAGCAGTACTTC	CASSLNRGHEQYF
TRBV24-1	-	-	TRBJ2-2	TGTGCCACCAGTGATTTTCGGACCGGGGAGCTGTTTTTT	CATSDFRTGELFF
TRBV5-6	TRBD1	-	TRBJ1-6	TGTGCCAGCAGCTACGATGGGACAGGTTATAGAAATTCACCCCTCCACTTT	CASSYDGTGYRNSPLHF
TRBV7-9	TRBD2	-	TRBJ2-3	TGTGCCAGCAGCCTCGGACTAGCGGGAGTTGTAGATACGCAGTATTTT	CASSLGLAGVVDTQYF
TRBV28	-	-	TRBJ1-2	TGTGCCAGCAGTCCCGATGGTGCGGGGACCAATGGCTACACCTTC	CASSPDGAGTNGYTF
TRBV27	TRBD1	-	TRBJ1-1	TGTGCCAGCAGTTTTTCAGGGGGATTAGGCACTGAAGCTTTCTTT	CASSFSGGLGTEAFF
TRBV24-1	-	-	TRBJ1-2	TGTGCCACCAGTGATTCATATCAAACAGATGGCTACACCTTC	CATSDSYQTDGYTF
TRBV6-6	TRBD1	-	TRBJ2-7	TGTGCCAGCAGTCCATACAGGGGGAGCTCCTACGAGCAGTACTTC	CASSPYRGSSYEQYF
TRBV29-1	-	-	TRBJ2-1	TGCAGCGCCAGTCCGCCCACAGCGAGAGCCCACACCGACTTAAATGAGCAGTTCTTC	CSASPPTARAHTDLNEQFF